The entry that follows covers one T cell receptor (beta chain) sequence. The data derive from a study of OX40 agonist ivuxolimab in advanced cancers. Repertoires were generated with immunoSEQ multiplex PCR, while TCRdb's copy carries only in-frame clones and drops some. The table lists roughly 73,000 clones, roughly 83% of them singletons. The CDR3 covers 15 residues. Germline V gives CDR1 MNHEY, CDR2 SVGAGI. The trim removed 1 base at V and 2 bases at J, leaving 3 bases unmatched. The clonotype was recovered from an adult with an advanced solid tumor such as melanoma, head and neck, liver or kidney cancer. Sequenced material: CD4+ or CD8+ T cells sorted from blood, taken in a trial of the OX40 agonist ivuxolimab. The V gene is TRBV6-5, the J gene TRBJ2-7, with 9 bases identical to TRBD2. CDR3 nucleotides: TGTGCCAGCAGTTACTTGGCGGGGGGGCCCTACGAGCAGTACTTC. Encoded protein: CASSYLAGGPYEQYF.